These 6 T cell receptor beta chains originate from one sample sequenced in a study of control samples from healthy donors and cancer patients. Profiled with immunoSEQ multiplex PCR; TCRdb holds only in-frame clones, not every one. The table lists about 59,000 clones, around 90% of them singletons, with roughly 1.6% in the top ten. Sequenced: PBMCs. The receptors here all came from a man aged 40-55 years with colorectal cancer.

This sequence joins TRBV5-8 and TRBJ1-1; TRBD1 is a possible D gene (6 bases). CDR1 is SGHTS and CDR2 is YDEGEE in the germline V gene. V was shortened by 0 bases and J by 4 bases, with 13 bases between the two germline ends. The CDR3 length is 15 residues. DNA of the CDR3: TGTGCCAGCAGCTTGGAGGCAGGGGTTTCCACTGAAGCTTTCTTT. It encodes CASSLEAGVSTEAFF. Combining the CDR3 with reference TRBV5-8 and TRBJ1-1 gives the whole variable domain EAGVTQSPTHLIKTRGQQATLRCSPISGHTSVYWYQQALGLGLQFLLWYDEGEERNRGNFPPRFSGRQFPNYSSELNVNALELEDSALYLCASSLEAGVSTEAFFGQGTRLTVV.

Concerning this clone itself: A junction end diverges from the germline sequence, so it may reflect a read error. The CDR3 is CASSSYTGNAEAFF. The CDR3 DNA reads as TGCGCCAGCAGCTCCTATACAGGGAACGCTGAAGCTTTCTTT. The chain has TRBV5-1 and TRBJ1-1, with D perhaps TRBD1 (6 bases). Germline V gives CDR1 SGHRS, CDR2 YFSETQ. The length of the CDR3 is 14 residues.

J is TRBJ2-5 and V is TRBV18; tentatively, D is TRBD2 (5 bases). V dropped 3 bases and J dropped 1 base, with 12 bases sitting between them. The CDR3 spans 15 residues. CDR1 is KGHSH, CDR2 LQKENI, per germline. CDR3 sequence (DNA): TGTGCCAGCTCACCTATGGGAGAGATCCAAGAGACCCAGTACTTC. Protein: CASSPMGEIQETQYF.

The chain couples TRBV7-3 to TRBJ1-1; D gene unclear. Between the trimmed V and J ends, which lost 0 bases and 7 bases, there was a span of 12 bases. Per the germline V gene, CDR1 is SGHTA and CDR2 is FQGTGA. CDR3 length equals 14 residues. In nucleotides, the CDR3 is TGTGCCAGCAGCTTAACGGGCGCAGCAAGTGAAGCTTTCTTT. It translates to CASSLTGAASEAFF.

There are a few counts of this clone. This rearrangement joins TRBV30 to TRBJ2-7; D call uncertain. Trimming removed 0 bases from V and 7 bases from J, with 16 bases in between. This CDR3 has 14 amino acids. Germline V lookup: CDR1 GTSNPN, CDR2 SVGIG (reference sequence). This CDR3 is CAWSVPPQLWEQYF. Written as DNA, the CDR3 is TGTGCCTGGAGTGTACCCCCTCAACTGTGGGAGCAGTACTTC.

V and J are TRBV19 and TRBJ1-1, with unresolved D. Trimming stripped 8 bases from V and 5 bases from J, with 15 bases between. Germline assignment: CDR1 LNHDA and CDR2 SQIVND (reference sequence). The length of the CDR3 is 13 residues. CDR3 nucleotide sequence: TGTGCCAGTTCTCTTTTCGGGGTGACTGAAGCTTTCTTT. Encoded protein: CASSLFGVTEAFF.